This T cell receptor (beta chain) was identified during a study of blood T cell repertoires in COVID-19. Whole-study context: COVID-19 samples collected from the United States, Italy and Spain covered acute and convalescent phases.

This CDR3 spans 13 amino acids. CDR1 is MDHEN, CDR2 SYDVKM, per germline. The V end lost 4 bases, the J end lost 7 bases, and 8 bases lay between the germline ends. Self-reported history from a screening survey and questionnaire set each donor's cohort. In Cohort 3, a recovered donor had either two negative PCRs, clearance, or symptom resolution. Produced via immunoSEQ multiplex PCR; TCRdb's table is partial and in-frame only. This sample carries hundreds of thousands of clones, roughly 87% of them seen once, and the ten largest clones take 8% to 9%. The sequencing input was PBMCs or T cells enriched from blood (not recorded which). This clonotype was obtained from a woman aged 18-29 years who had recovered from COVID-19. The chain employs TRBV28 and TRBJ1-6; D perhaps matches TRBD1 (5 bases). CDR3 loop: CASSYGGNSPLHF. CDR3 bases: TGTGCCAGCAGTTACGGGGGGAATTCACCCCTCCACTTT.